This T cell receptor beta chain was observed in a study of CD8 T cells in Susac syndrome. V gave up 4 bases and J gave up 4 bases, with 9 bases separating them. The CDR3 consists of 13 residues. Germline values: CDR1 MNHEY, CDR2 SVGAGI. Random-hexamer reverse transcription was applied to about 0.5 to 1 ug RNA. The amplification used immunoSEQ multiplex PCR on TCR beta CDR3; it spanned 54 Vbeta and 13 Jbeta. Each CDR3 protein is one row after TCRdb ran MiXCR on the immunoSEQ multiplex PCR reads. In the table there are around 280,000 distinct CDR3 sequences, approximately 90% of which are singletons. The rearrangement links TRBV6-5 to TRBJ2-3, with a possible D match to TRBD2 (5 bases). Sequenced sample: CD4+ T cells from PBMCs. This TCR derives from a human donor with multiple sclerosis. For the CDR3, the DNA is TGTGCCAGCAGTTTTGCGGAGGCAGATACGCAGTATTTT. This gives the protein CASSFAEADTQYF.